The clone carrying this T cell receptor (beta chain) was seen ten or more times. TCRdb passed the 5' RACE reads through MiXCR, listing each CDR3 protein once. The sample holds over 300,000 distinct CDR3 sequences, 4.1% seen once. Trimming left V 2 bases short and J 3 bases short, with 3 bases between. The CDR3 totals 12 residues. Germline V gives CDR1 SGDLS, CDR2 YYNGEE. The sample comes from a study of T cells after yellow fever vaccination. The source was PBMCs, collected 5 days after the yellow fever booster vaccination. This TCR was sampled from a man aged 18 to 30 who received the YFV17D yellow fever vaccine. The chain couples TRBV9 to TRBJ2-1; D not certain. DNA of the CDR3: TGTGCCAGCAGCGTCAGCTACAATGAGCAGTTCTTC. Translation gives CASSVSYNEQFF.